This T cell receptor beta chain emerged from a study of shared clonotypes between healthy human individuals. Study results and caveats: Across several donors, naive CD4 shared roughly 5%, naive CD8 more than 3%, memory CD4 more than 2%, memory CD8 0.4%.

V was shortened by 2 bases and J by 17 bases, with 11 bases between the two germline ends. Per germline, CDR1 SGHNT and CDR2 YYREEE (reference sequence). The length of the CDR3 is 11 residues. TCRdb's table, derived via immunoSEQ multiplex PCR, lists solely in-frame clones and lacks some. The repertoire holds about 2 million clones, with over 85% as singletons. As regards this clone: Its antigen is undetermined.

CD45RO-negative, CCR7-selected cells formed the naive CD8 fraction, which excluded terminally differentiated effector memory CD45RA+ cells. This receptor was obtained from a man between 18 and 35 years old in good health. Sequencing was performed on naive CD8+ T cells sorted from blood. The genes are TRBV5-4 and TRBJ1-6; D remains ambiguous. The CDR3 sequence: CASSFGDVVHF. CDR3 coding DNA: TGTGCCAGCAGCTTCGGGGATGTGGTCCACTTT.